The present T cell receptor (beta chain) was sequenced within a study of a mutant IDH1 vaccine in newly diagnosed glioma. A note on this clone: Its antigen is not identified.

Some clones are missing from TCRdb's copy, which holds only in-frame ones; the method was immunoSEQ multiplex PCR. The table shows 20,000 to 25,000 clones, with less than 80% occurring only once. This sample's time point: week 11, during vaccination. Every vaccine dose comprised 300 ug of mutant IDH1 20-mer peptide plus topical imiquimod. Germline values: CDR1 GTSNPN, CDR2 SVGIG (reference sequence). The V segment lost 7 bases and the J segment 1 base; nucleotides outside the gene matches: 6. This CDR3 has 13 amino acids. J is TRBJ1-2 and V is TRBV30, with TRBD1 matching over 7 bases. This sequence was found in a man aged 35 to 55 with glioma. The material sequenced was PBMCs, taken from a glioma patient whose treatment included an IDH1 peptide vaccine. CDR3 in amino acids: CAFPRDSNYGYTF. CDR3 bases: TGTGCCTTCCCACGGGACAGTAACTATGGCTACACCTTC.